A selection of T cell receptor beta chains follows, all from one sample in a study of low-dose radiotherapy and immunotherapy resistance in tumors. One entry per CDR3 protein results from TCRdb running MiXCR on the reads. The sample carries about 84,000 distinct CDR3 sequences, over 15% recorded once. Material: PBMCs, obtained after low-dose radiotherapy plus immunotherapy. The receptors were sampled from a male donor with prostate cancer. Both conserved end residues are part of each CDR3. D genes are given only for firm matches. Not every row has a clone size; where given, it reads once, few, many or a size class.

V gene,D gene,J gene,clone size,CDR3 protein,CDR3 DNA
TRBV27,TRBD1,TRBJ1-2,many,CASRTGTGPFYGYTF,TGTGCCAGCAGGACCGGGACAGGGCCTTTCTATGGCTACACCTTC
TRBV4-1,TRBD1,TRBJ2-2,many,CASSQEDRDTGELFF,TGCGCCAGCAGCCAAGAGGACAGGGACACCGGGGAGCTGTTTTTT
TRBV20-1,NA,TRBJ1-1,many,CSARGLTTEAFF,TGCAGTGCTAGAGGTCTAACCACTGAAGCTTTCTTT
TRBV28,TRBD1,TRBJ2-7,many,CASRPRTGFYEQYF,TGTGCCAGCAGGCCAAGGACAGGCTTCTACGAGCAGTACTTC
TRBV2,NA,TRBJ2-7,NA,CASRTGGNSYGQYF,TGTGCCAGCAGGACTGGCGGGAACTCCTACGGGCAGTACTTC
TRBV27,NA,TRBJ2-2,NA,CASSSREAGELFFF,NA
TRBV28,NA,TRBJ1-4,many,CASFNRDFNEKLFF,TGTGCCAGCTTTAATAGGGATTTTAATGAAAAACTGTTTTTT
TRBV12-5,NA,TRBJ2-5,many,CASGLNSQETQYF,TGTGCTAGTGGTTTGAACAGTCAAGAGACCCAGTACTTC
TRBV12-3/TRBV12-4,NA,TRBJ2-7,many,CASSLGTAFYEQYF,TGTGCCAGCAGCCTCGGGACGGCCTTCTACGAGCAGTACTTC
TRBV6-5,NA,TRBJ2-3,many,CASRPVLKDTQYF,TGTGCCAGCAGACCCGTATTAAAAGATACGCAGTATTTT
TRBV7-9,TRBD2,TRBJ2-1,many,CASSLARGSGRAGEQFF,TGTGCCAGCAGCTTAGCCAGAGGTAGCGGGAGGGCCGGAGAGCAGTTCTTC